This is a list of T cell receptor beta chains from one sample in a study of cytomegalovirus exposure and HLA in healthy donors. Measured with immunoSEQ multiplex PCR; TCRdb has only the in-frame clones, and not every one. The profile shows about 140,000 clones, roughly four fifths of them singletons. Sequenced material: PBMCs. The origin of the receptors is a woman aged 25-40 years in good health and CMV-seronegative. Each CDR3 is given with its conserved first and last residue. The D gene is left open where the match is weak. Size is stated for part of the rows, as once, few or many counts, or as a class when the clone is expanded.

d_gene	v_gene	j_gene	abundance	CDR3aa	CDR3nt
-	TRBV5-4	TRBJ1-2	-	CASSLVAAGTARTF	-
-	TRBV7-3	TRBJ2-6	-	CASSESGANVLTF	TGTGCCAGCAGCGAGTCTGGGGCCAACGTCCTGACTTTC
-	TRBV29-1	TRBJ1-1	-	CSVDMEETMNTEAFF	TGCAGCGTTGATATGGAGGAGACCATGAACACTGAAGCTTTCTTT
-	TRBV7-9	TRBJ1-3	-	CASRQSGRDSGNTIYF	TGTGCCAGCAGGCAAAGTGGACGGGACTCTGGAAACACCATATATTTT
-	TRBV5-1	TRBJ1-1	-	CASSLGREKSEAFF	TGCGCCAGCAGCTTGGGCCGGGAAAAATCTGAAGCTTTCTTT
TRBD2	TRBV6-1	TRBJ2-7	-	CASRKPGGLYEQYF	TGTGCCAGCAGGAAACCGGGAGGCCTATACGAGCAGTACTTC
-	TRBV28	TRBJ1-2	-	CASSPGFPRDGYTF	TGTGCCAGCAGCCCAGGGTTCCCTAGGGATGGCTACACCTTC
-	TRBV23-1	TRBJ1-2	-	CASSQAQSDSGYTF	TGCGCCAGCAGTCAGGCACAGTCGGACAGTGGCTACACCTTC
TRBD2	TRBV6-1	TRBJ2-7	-	CAINPGLGSFEQYF	TGTGCCATCAACCCGGGACTAGGGTCTTTCGAGCAGTACTTC
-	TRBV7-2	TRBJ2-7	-	CASSPLRTVGYEQYF	TGTGCCAGCAGCCCCCTTAGGACAGTCGGCTACGAGCAGTACTTC
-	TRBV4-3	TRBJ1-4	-	CASSQGTVDNEKLFF	TGCGCCAGCAGCCAAGGGACAGTCGATAATGAAAAACTGTTTTTT
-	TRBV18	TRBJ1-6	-	CASSPAGSYNSPLHF	TGTGCCAGCTCACCCGCCGGCTCCTATAATTCACCCCTCCACTTT
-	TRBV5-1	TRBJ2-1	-	CASSLDSGGNEQFF	TGCGCCAGCAGCTTGGACTCAGGGGGGAATGAGCAGTTCTTC
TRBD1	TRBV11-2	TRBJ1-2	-	CASSLDSVWTGYGYTF	TGTGCCAGCAGCTTAGATTCAGTCTGGACAGGCTATGGCTACACCTTC
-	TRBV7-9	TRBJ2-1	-	CASTPLAIEQFF	TGTGCCAGCACCCCCCTTGCTATTGAGCAGTTCTTC
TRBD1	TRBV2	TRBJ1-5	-	CASSEWDRDQPQHF	TGTGCCAGCAGTGAGTGGGACAGAGATCAGCCCCAGCATTTT
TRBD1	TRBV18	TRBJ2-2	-	CASSQGQRNTGELFF	TGTGCCAGCTCACAGGGACAGAGAAACACCGGGGAGCTGTTTTTT
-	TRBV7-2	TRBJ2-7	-	CASSSQGVSYEQYF	TGTGCCAGCAGCTCACAGGGAGTATCCTACGAGCAGTACTTC
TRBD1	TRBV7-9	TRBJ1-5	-	CASSLGTGGWQPQHF	TGTGCCAGCAGCTTAGGGACAGGGGGCTGGCAGCCCCAGCATTTT
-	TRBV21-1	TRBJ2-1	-	CASSKGGPIAGGRVCEQFF	TGTGCCAGCAGCAAAGGAGGCCCGATAGCGGGGGGGCGGGTCTGTGAGCAGTTCTTC
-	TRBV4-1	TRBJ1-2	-	CASSQERHPRVDGSYGYTF	TGCGCCAGCAGCCAGGAACGACACCCCCGAGTGGACGGGAGCTATGGCTACACCTTC
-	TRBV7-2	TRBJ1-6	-	CASSTNQNSPLHF	TGTGCCAGCAGCACTAATCAGAATTCACCCCTCCACTTT
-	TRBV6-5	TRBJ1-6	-	CASRDGGAQPRPLHF	TGTGCCAGCAGAGATGGGGGCGCCCAACCTAGACCCCTCCACTTT
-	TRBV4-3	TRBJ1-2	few	CASSASGGAANYGYTF	TGCGCCAGCTCAGCAAGCGGGGGGGCGGCTAACTATGGCTACACCTTC
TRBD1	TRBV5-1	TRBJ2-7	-	CASSLGPGQGAYEQYF	TGCGCCAGCAGCCTGGGACCGGGACAGGGGGCCTACGAGCAGTACTTC
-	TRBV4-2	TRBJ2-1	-	CASSPLAAYNEQFF	TGTGCCAGCAGCCCATTAGCGGCCTACAATGAGCAGTTCTTC
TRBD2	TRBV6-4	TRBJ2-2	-	CASRTGTSGEGGELFF	TGTGCCAGCAGGACCGGGACTAGCGGGGAGGGCGGGGAGCTGTTTTTT
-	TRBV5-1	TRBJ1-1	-	CASSLVGSLNTEAFF	TGCGCCAGCAGCTTGGTGGGCAGTTTGAACACTGAAGCTTTCTTT
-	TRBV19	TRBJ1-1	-	CASSDRLNTEAFF	TGTGCCAGTAGTGACAGGCTGAACACTGAAGCTTTCTTT
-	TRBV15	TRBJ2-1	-	CATSRDRRVYNEQFF	TGTGCCACCAGCAGAGATCGGAGGGTTTACAATGAGCAGTTCTTC
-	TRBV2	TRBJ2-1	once	CASSESTRLNEQFF	TGTGCCAGCAGTGAATCGACGCGGCTAAATGAGCAGTTCTTC
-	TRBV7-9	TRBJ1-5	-	CASSVGARQPQHF	TGTGCCAGCAGCGTAGGAGCCCGGCAGCCCCAGCATTTT
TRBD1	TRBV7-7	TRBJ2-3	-	CASSQRTGSDPTDTQYF	TGTGCTAGCAGCCAAAGGACAGGTTCTGATCCCACAGATACGCAGTATTTT